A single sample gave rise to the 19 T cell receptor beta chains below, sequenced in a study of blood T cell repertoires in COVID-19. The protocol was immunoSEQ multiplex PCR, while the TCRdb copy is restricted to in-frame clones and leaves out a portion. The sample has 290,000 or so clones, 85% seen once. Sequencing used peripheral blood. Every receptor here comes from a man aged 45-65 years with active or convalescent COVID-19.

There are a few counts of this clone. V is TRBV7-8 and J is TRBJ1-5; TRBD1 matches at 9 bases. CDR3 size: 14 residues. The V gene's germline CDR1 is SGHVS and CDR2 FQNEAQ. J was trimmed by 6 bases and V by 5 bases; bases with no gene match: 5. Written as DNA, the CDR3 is TGTGCCAGCAGCCGGTACAGGGGGCGTCAGCCCCAGCATTTT. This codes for CASSRYRGRQPQHF.

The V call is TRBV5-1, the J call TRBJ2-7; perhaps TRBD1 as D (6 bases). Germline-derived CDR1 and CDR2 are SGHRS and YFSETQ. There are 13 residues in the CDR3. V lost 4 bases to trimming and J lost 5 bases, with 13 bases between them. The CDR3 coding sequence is TGCGCCAGCAGCCTCAGCCAGGGGAACGAGCAGTACTTC. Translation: CASSLSQGNEQYF. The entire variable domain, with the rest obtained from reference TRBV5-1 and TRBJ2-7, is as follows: KAGVTQTPRYLIKTRGQQVTLSCSPISGHRSVSWYQQTPGQGLQFLFEYFSETQRNKGNFPGRFSGRQFSNSRSEMNVSTLELGDSALYLCASSLSQGNEQYFGPGTRLTVT.

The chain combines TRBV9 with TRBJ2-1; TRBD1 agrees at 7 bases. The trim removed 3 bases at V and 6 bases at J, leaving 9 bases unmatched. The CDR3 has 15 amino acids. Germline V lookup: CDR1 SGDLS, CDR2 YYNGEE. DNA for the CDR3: TGTGCCAGCAGCGCTCTGACAGGGATGAGCAATGAGCAGTTCTTC. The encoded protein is CASSALTGMSNEQFF.

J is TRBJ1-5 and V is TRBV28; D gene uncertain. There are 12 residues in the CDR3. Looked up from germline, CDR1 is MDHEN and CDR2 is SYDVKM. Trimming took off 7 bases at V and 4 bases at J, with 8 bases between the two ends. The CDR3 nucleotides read TGTGCCAGCACCACTACAAATCAGCCCCAGCATTTT. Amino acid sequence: CASTTTNQPQHF.

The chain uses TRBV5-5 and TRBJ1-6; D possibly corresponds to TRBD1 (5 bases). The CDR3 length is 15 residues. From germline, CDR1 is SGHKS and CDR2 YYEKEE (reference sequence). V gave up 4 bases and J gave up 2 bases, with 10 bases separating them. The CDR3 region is CASSIQGTYNSPLHF. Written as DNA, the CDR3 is TGTGCCAGCAGCATCCAGGGAACCTATAATTCACCCCTCCACTTT.

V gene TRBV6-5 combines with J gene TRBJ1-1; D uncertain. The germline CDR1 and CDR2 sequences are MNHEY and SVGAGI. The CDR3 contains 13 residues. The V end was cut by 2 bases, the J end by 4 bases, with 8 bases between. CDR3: CASSYGDATEAFF. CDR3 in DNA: TGTGCCAGCAGTTACGGAGACGCCACTGAAGCTTTCTTT.

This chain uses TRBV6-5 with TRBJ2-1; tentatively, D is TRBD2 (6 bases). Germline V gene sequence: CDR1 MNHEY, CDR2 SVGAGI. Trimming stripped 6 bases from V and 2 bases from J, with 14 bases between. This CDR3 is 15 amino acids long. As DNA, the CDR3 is TGTGCCAGCAGAGAGGGAGGACTGCCCTACAATGAGCAGTTCTTC. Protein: CASREGGLPYNEQFF.

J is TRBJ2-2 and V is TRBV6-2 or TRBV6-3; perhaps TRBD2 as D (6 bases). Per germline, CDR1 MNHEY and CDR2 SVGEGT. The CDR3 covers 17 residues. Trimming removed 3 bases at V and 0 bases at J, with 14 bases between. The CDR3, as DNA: TGTGCCAGCAGTTATGTTCGGGGACTCCCGAACACCGGGGAGCTGTTTTTT. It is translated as CASSYVRGLPNTGELFF.

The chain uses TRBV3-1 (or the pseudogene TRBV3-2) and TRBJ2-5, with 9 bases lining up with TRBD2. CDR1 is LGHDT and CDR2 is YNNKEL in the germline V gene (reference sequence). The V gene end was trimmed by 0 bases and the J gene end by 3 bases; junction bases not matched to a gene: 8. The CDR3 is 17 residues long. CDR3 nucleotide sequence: TGTGCCAGCAGCCAAGATCGGGCTAGCGGGACAGAAGAGACCCAGTACTTC. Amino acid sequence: CASSQDRASGTEETQYF.

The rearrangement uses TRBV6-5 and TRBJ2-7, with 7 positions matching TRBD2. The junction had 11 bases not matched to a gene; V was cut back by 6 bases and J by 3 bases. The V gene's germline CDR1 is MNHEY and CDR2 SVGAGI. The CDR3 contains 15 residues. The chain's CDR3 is CASSSPSAGVYEQYF. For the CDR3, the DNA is TGTGCCAGCAGCTCCCCTTCGGCGGGAGTCTACGAGCAGTACTTC.

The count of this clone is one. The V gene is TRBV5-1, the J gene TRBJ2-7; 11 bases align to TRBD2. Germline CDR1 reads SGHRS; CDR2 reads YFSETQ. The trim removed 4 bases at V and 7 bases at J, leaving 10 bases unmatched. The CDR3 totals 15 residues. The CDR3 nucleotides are TGCGCCAGCAGCGCCGAACTAGCGGGAGTGCGGGAGCAGTACTTC. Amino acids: CASSAELAGVREQYF.

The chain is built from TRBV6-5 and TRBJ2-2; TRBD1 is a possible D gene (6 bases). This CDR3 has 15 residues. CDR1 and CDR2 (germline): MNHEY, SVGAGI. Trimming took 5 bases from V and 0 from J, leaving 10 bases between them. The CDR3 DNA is TGTGCCAGCAGTACCGACAGGTCGAACACCGGGGAGCTGTTTTTT. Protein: CASSTDRSNTGELFF.

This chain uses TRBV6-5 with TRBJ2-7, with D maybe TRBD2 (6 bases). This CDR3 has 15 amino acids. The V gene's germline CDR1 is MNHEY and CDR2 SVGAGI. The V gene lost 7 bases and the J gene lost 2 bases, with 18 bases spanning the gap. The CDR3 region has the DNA TGTGCCAGCACCTCTTTTAGCGGATTTCCCTACGAGCAGTACTTC. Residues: CASTSFSGFPYEQYF.

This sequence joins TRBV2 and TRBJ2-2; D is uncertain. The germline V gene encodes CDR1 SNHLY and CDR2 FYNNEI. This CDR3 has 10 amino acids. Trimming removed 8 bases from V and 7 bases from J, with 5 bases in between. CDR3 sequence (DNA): TGTGCCAGCTTCTACGGGGAGCTGTTTTTT. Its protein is CASFYGELFF.

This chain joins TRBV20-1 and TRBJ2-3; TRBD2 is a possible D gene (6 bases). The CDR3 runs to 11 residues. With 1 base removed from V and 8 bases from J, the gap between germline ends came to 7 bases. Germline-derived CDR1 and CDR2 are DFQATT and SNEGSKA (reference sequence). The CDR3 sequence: CSARVGGTQYF. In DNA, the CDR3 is TGCAGTGCTAGAGTGGGGGGTACGCAGTATTTT.

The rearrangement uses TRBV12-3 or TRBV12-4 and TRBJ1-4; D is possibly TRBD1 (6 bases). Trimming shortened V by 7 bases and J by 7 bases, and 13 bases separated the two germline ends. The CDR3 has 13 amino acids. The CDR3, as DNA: TGTGCCAGCAACAAGAAAGGGGGTGAAAAACTGTTTTTT. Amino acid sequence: CASNKKGGEKLFF.

The CDR3, as DNA: TGTGCCAGTAGTATGGAAGGGGGCAATCAGCCCCAGCATTTT. Protein sequence: CASSMEGGNQPQHF. V gene TRBV19 combines with J gene TRBJ1-5, with TRBD1 as a possible D gene (5 bases). The CDR3 consists of 14 residues. V lost 3 bases and J 2 bases, leaving 8 bases between the germline ends. Germline CDR1 is LNHDA and CDR2 is SQIVND (reference sequence).

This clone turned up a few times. The CDR3 spells CASNSLTDNEQFF. The CDR3 DNA reads as TGTGCCAGCAACTCCCTTACAGACAATGAGCAGTTCTTC. The rearrangement links TRBV7-2 to TRBJ2-1; D is unresolved. V lost 7 bases and J lost 5, with 12 bases in between. This CDR3 has 13 amino acids. Germline V gene sequence: CDR1 SGHTA, CDR2 FQGNSA.

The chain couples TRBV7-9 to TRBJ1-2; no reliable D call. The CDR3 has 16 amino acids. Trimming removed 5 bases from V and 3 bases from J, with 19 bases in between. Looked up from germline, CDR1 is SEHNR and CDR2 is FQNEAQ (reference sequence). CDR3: CASSPPRSGLDYGYTF. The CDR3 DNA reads TGTGCCAGCAGCCCCCCCCGATCCGGGTTGGACTATGGCTACACCTTC.